What follows are 8 T cell receptor beta chains derived from one specimen sequenced in a study of CD8+ T cells in alopecia areata. Indicated treatment: oral pan-JAK inhibitor, 5-10 mg twice daily. RNA, once extracted, was reverse transcribed into cDNA for use as the sequencing template. Sequencing used immunoSEQ multiplex PCR; TCRdb keeps in-frame clones, though not all of them. This table holds 150,000 to 200,000 clones, roughly 63% found once. Sequencing was performed on CD4+ T cells sorted from blood, taken between weeks 55 and 70, from a patient treated with tofacitinib. The source is a human donor with alopecia areata.

The chain carries TRBV29-1 and TRBJ1-5, with D uncertain. The CDR3 is 13 amino acids. V lost 7 bases, J lost 6 bases, and 16 bases lay in between. Per germline, CDR1 SQVTM and CDR2 ANQGSEA. CDR3: CSAAQSPGQPQHF. The CDR3 DNA reads TGCAGCGCCGCCCAAAGTCCGGGTCAGCCCCAGCATTTT.

This clone has a count of ten or more. The chain couples TRBV11-3 to TRBJ2-4, with 8 bases fitting TRBD2. The CDR3 extends over 14 amino acids. Unmatched junction bases numbered 6, after V lost 5 bases and J lost 6 bases. Germline assignment: CDR1 SGHNT and CDR2 YENEEA. CDR3 sequence: CASSPHAGGNIQYF. The CDR3 DNA reads TGTGCCAGCAGCCCCCACGCGGGAGGAAACATTCAGTACTTC.

The chain combines TRBV2 with TRBJ2-7, with D perhaps matching TRBD1 or TRBD2 (5 bases each). Germline V lookup: CDR1 SNHLY, CDR2 FYNNEI. The CDR3 spans 13 residues. V gave up 6 bases and J gave up 6 bases, with 15 bases separating them. The CDR3 nucleotides read TGTGCCAGCAGGATGGGGGTTGAACGCGAGCAGTACTTC. It encodes CASRMGVEREQYF.

The gene calls are TRBV23-1 and TRBJ1-1; the D gene is possibly TRBD1 (5 bases). TRBV23-1 is noted as an ORF with a role that remains uncertain. This CDR3 is built from 16 residues. V lost 3 bases, J lost 4 bases, and 18 bases lay in between. The CDR3 DNA reads TGCGCCAGCAGTCAGATCCTGGGGGGGGATAGCACTGAAGCTTTCTTT. This translates into CASSQILGGDSTEAFF.

The chain carries TRBV10-3 and TRBJ2-5, with 9 nucleotides matching TRBD2. The CDR3 consists of 16 residues. J gave up 1 base and V 6 bases, and 9 bases lay outside the gene matches. Germline V gene data show CDR1 as ENHRY and CDR2 as SYGVKD. Here the CDR3 DNA reads TGTGCCATCAGCCGCCTGGAGCGGGGGGCCCAAGAGACCCAGTACTTC. Its translation: CAISRLERGAQETQYF.

CDR3 sequence: CASGQTYGYTF. The CDR3, as DNA: TGTGCCAGCGGCCAGACCTATGGCTACACCTTC. The chain couples TRBV25-1 to TRBJ1-2, with no clear D. This CDR3 has 11 residues. Per the germline V gene, CDR1 is MGHDK and CDR2 is SYGVNS. With 8 bases removed from V and 4 bases from J, the gap between germline ends came to 8 bases.

The V gene is TRBV10-2, the J gene TRBJ2-2, with D possibly matching TRBD1 (5 bases). The CDR3 runs to 12 residues. CDR1 is WSHSY, CDR2 SAAADI, per germline. The V end lost 8 bases, the J end lost 5 bases, and 9 bases lay between the germline ends. The CDR3 loop reads CASQGSTGELFF. The CDR3 coding sequence is TGCGCCAGCCAGGGATCGACCGGGGAGCTGTTTTTT.

The V call is TRBV19, the J call TRBJ1-2; possible D gene TRBD1, 6 bases. The CDR3 runs to 14 residues. The V end was cut by 5 bases, the J end by 4 bases, with 14 bases between. Germline lookup yields CDR1 LNHDA and CDR2 SQIVND (reference sequence). The CDR3 coding sequence is TGTGCCAGTAGTCAACCCGGACAGAGCTATGGCTACACCTTC. Protein sequence: CASSQPGQSYGYTF.